The 4 T cell receptor beta chains listed next were all sequenced from one sample in a study of CD8 T cells in Susac syndrome. With random hexamers, reverse transcription was performed on about 0.5 to 1 ug of RNA. TCRdb ran MiXCR on the immunoSEQ multiplex PCR reads and lists one entry per CDR3 protein. The sample records 110,000 to 150,000 distinct CDR3 sequences, 94% being singletons. The sequenced sample was CD8+ T cells from PBMCs. The receptors were sampled from a human donor in good health.

This chain uses TRBV12-3 or TRBV12-4 with TRBJ2-5; weak D call: TRBD1 (6 bases). The length of the CDR3 is 15 residues. Trimming removed 2 bases at V and 4 bases at J, with 14 bases between. In DNA form, the CDR3 reads TGTGCCAGCAGTTTATTGGACAGTTGGGGAGAGACCCAGTACTTC. Its protein product is CASSLLDSWGETQYF.

The chain carries TRBV27 and TRBJ1-2, with no clear D. CDR1 is MNHEY and CDR2 is SMNVEV in the germline V gene (reference sequence). V was pared by 6 bases and J by 3 bases, with 5 bases between. The CDR3 sequence is 11 residues long. CDR3 nucleotides: TGTGCCAGCAGGGGAGACTATGGCTACACCTTC. Translated, it gives CASRGDYGYTF.

This chain links TRBV14 with TRBJ2-1; 7 bases fit TRBD2. Germline lookup yields CDR1 SGHDN and CDR2 FVKESK. V lost 3 bases to trimming and J lost 3 bases; unmatched junction nucleotides: 5. This CDR3 has 15 residues. The CDR3 here is CASSQAGVNYNEQFF. As DNA, the CDR3 is TGTGCCAGCAGCCAGGCGGGAGTGAACTACAATGAGCAGTTCTTC.

The chain couples TRBV27 to TRBJ2-2, with 10 bases lining up with TRBD1. Per germline, CDR1 MNHEY and CDR2 SMNVEV (reference sequence). The CDR3 totals 13 residues. V lost 6 bases, J lost 14 bases, and 9 bases stayed unmatched. In nucleotides, the CDR3 is TGTGCCAGCAGCTACGGGGACAGGGGTTTTCTGTTTTTT. It codes for CASSYGDRGFLFF.